One sample yielded the 26 T cell receptor beta chains listed below, sequenced in a study of cytomegalovirus exposure and HLA in healthy donors. Both 60 Vbeta primers and 13 Jbeta primers went into the PCR. Sequenced by immunoSEQ multiplex PCR; TCRdb stores in-frame clones only, minus some. The sample shows about 160,000 clones, over 70% of them seen only once. The sample was PBMCs. Every receptor here comes from a boy between 2 and 10 years old in good health and CMV-seronegative.

V and J are TRBV5-8 and TRBJ1-2, with D uncertain. Germline V gene data show CDR1 as SGHTS and CDR2 as YDEGEE. The V end was cut by 0 bases, the J end by 4 bases, with 4 bases between. The CDR3 length is 12 residues. The CDR3 protein is CASSLDGYGYTF. In DNA, the CDR3 is TGTGCCAGCAGCTTGGACGGCTATGGCTACACCTTC.

This clone appeared a single time. The rearrangement links TRBV6-5 to TRBJ2-3; 7 bases align to TRBD2. The CDR3 spans 14 residues. Unmatched junction bases numbered 2, after V lost 5 bases and J lost 0 bases. Germline V gene sequence: CDR1 MNHEY, CDR2 SVGAGI. The CDR3 nucleotides are TGTGCCAGCAGTAGCGGGGCTAGCACAGATACGCAGTATTTT. It translates to CASSSGASTDTQYF.

V and J are TRBV25-1 and TRBJ1-2, with D possibly matching TRBD1 (5 bases). Germline V lookup: CDR1 MGHDK, CDR2 SYGVNS. This CDR3 has 12 residues. Trimming pared 6 bases from V and 5 bases from J, leaving 10 bases between. CDR3 bases: TGTGCCAGCAGCCCGGGGGGATATGGCTACACCTTC. Its translation is CASSPGGYGYTF.

V and J are TRBV25-1 and TRBJ2-7; possible D gene TRBD2, 5 bases. The CDR3 runs 14 residues. V lost 2 bases and J lost 4, with 12 bases in between. Looked up from germline, CDR1 is MGHDK and CDR2 is SYGVNS. CDR3 nucleotides: TGTGCCAGCAGTGAAATCGCGGAGGTTTACGAGCAGTACTTC. Amino acids: CASSEIAEVYEQYF.

The rearrangement uses TRBV7-2 and TRBJ2-4, with D possibly TRBD2 on 7 matching bases. Germline-derived CDR1 and CDR2 are SGHTA and FQGNSA. The V gene lost 5 bases and the J gene lost 0 bases, with 14 bases spanning the gap. The CDR3 runs to 16 residues. The CDR3 protein is CASSPRGGLAKNIQYF. The CDR3 coding sequence is TGTGCCAGCAGCCCAAGGGGGGGCTTAGCCAAAAACATTCAGTACTTC.

This clone was observed a single time. This chain connects TRBV7-2 to TRBJ2-1; the match to TRBD2 covers 9 bases. Trimming cost V 6 bases and J 4 bases; bases outside gene matches: 4. Germline CDR1 is SGHTA and CDR2 is FQGNSA. The CDR3 runs to 14 residues. This CDR3 reads CASRGTSRYNEQFF. Here the CDR3 DNA reads TGTGCCAGCAGAGGGACTAGCAGATACAATGAGCAGTTCTTC. Full variable domain (missing parts from reference TRBV7-2 and TRBJ2-1): GAGVSQSPSNKVTEKGKDVELRCDPISGHTALYWYRQSLGQGLEFLIYFQGNSAPDKSGLPSDRFSAERTGGSVSTLTIQRTQQEDSAVYLCASRGTSRYNEQFFGPGTRLTVL.

The rearrangement links TRBV7-2 to TRBJ1-3; tentatively, D is TRBD1 (5 bases). Between the trimmed V and J ends, which lost 5 bases and 2 bases, there was a span of 13 bases. Germline lookup yields CDR1 SGHTA and CDR2 FQGNSA. The CDR3 loop spans 15 amino acids. The CDR3 DNA sequence: TGTGCCAGCAGCCAAACCGGGACTCCTGGAAACACCATATATTTT. This sequence encodes CASSQTGTPGNTIYF.

A single count supports this clone. V is TRBV29-1 and J is TRBJ1-6; D perhaps matches TRBD1 (5 bases). This CDR3 contains 15 residues. CDR1 is SQVTM and CDR2 is ANQGSEA in the germline V gene. V was trimmed by 1 base and J by 6 bases, leaving 13 bases between them. In DNA, the CDR3 is TGCAGCGTTGAAGTGAGAGGAGGGGCTAATTCACCCCTCCACTTT. Protein: CSVEVRGGANSPLHF.

J is TRBJ1-1 and V is TRBV6-5, with D tentatively TRBD1 (5 bases). Trimming pared 2 bases from V and 11 bases from J, leaving 21 bases between. There are 15 residues in the CDR3. The germline CDR1 and CDR2 sequences are MNHEY and SVGAGI. The CDR3 region is CASSYTTGLTRGAFF. The CDR3 nucleotides read TGTGCCAGCAGTTACACCACGGGACTCACTCGGGGGGCTTTCTTT.

This rearrangement joins TRBV5-4 to TRBJ2-6, with TRBD1 as a possible D gene (7 bases). This CDR3 is 18 amino acids long. V was shortened by 4 bases and J by 0 bases, with 17 bases between the two germline ends. Germline CDR1 and CDR2: SGHNT and YYREEE (reference sequence). CDR3 sequence (DNA): TGTGCCAGCAGCCGGGGCGGGACAGCAAACTCTGGGGCCAACGTCCTGACTTTC. Protein: CASSRGGTANSGANVLTF.

The rearrangement joins TRBV10-2 to TRBJ1-1, with D hard to call. Deletions cut 3 bases from V and 11 bases from J, with 13 bases between. Germline V gene lookup returns CDR1 WSHSY and CDR2 SAAADI. This CDR3 spans 12 amino acids. This CDR3 is CASSDVTLAAFF. CDR3 coding DNA: TGCGCCAGCAGTGATGTTACGCTTGCGGCTTTCTTT.

This clone was counted once. This chain uses TRBV28 with TRBJ2-7, with 7 bases identical to TRBD1. V was clipped by 5 bases and J by 7 bases; unmatched bases: 14. From germline, CDR1 is MDHEN and CDR2 SYDVKM. This CDR3 spans 15 amino acids. CDR3: CASSPWDEGAREQYF. CDR3 nucleotides: TGTGCCAGCAGTCCGTGGGATGAGGGGGCGAGAGAGCAGTACTTC.

This sequence joins TRBV7-2 and TRBJ2-3, with TRBD2 matching 8 bases. CDR1 and CDR2 from the germline V gene are SGHTA and FQGNSA. The CDR3 totals 17 residues. V lost 5 bases and J lost 1; bases outside the gene matches: 11. CDR3 coding DNA: TGTGCCAGCAGCCATTCGCGGGGGGCTCTGGGCACAGATACGCAGTATTTT. The encoded protein is CASSHSRGALGTDTQYF. Looking up the rest from reference TRBV7-2 and TRBJ2-3 gives the full variable domain: GAGVSQSPSNKVTEKGKDVELRCDPISGHTALYWYRQSLGQGLEFLIYFQGNSAPDKSGLPSDRFSAERTGGSVSTLTIQRTQQEDSAVYLCASSHSRGALGTDTQYFGPGTRLTVL.

J is TRBJ2-5 and V is TRBV29-1, with 7 nucleotides matching TRBD1. The germline V gene has CDR1 SQVTM and CDR2 ANQGSEA. The V segment lost 7 bases and the J segment 2 bases; nucleotides outside the gene matches: 4. CDR3 length: 12 residues. CDR3 DNA sequence: TGCAGCGAACGGACAGGTCAAGAGACCCAGTACTTC. Translating it yields CSERTGQETQYF.

A few counts support this clone. The rearrangement links TRBV4-1 to TRBJ2-7, with 8 bases lining up with TRBD1. Germline V gene data show CDR1 as MGHRA and CDR2 as YSYEKL. The CDR3 spans 17 residues. The V and J ends lost 0 bases and 3 bases, in that order; junction bases with no gene match: 10. The CDR3: CASSQDLGDRRHYEQYF. As DNA, the CDR3 is TGCGCCAGCAGCCAAGATCTAGGGGACAGGCGCCACTACGAGCAGTACTTC.

The chain uses TRBV7-2 and TRBJ2-5; the match to TRBD2 covers 10 bases. The V and J ends lost 1 base and 1 base, in that order; junction bases with no gene match: 3. The CDR3 spans 16 residues. Germline V gene lookup returns CDR1 SGHTA and CDR2 FQGNSA. This chain's CDR3 is CASSLEVAGGQETQYF. The CDR3 DNA sequence: TGTGCCAGCAGCTTAGAGGTAGCGGGAGGCCAAGAGACCCAGTACTTC.

The chain is built from TRBV4-3 and TRBJ2-5, with a possible D match to TRBD1 (5 bases). V was clipped by 1 base and J by 0 bases, with 15 bases between them. Germline V lookup: CDR1 LGHNA, CDR2 YSLEER. The CDR3 is made up of 17 amino acids. The DNA of the CDR3 is TGCGCCAGCAGCCAAGGGGTCACAGGATCGTACCAAGAGACCCAGTACTTC. The encoded protein is CASSQGVTGSYQETQYF.

This chain connects TRBV6-6 to TRBJ1-1; the D gene is possibly TRBD1 (6 bases). CDR1 MNHNY and CDR2 SVGAGI come from the germline V gene (reference sequence). V lost 2 bases and J 4 bases, leaving 14 bases between the germline ends. The CDR3 runs 15 residues. The CDR3 nucleotides read TGTGCCAGCAGTTACGCCTTTCCAGGGGTCACTGAAGCTTTCTTT. Residues: CASSYAFPGVTEAFF.

The V gene is TRBV6-1, the J gene TRBJ1-2, with TRBD1 matching over 8 bases. Germline V gene data show CDR1 as MNHNS and CDR2 as SASEGT. The V segment lost 2 bases and the J segment 9 bases; nucleotides outside the gene matches: 5. The CDR3 runs 13 residues. The CDR3 protein is CASSESRTGSYTF. CDR3 nucleotides: TGTGCCAGCAGTGAAAGTAGGACAGGGAGCTACACCTTC.

The rearrangement joins TRBV7-9 to TRBJ2-3; D might be TRBD2 (6 bases). CDR3 length equals 14 residues. In germline, CDR1 is SEHNR, CDR2 FQNEAQ (reference sequence). V was trimmed by 6 bases and J by 2 bases, leaving 12 bases between them. CDR3 nucleotides: TGTGCCAGCAGACTAGCTCACCCCACAGATACGCAGTATTTT. This translates into CASRLAHPTDTQYF.

The chain links TRBV29-1 to TRBJ2-3, with 9 bases identical to TRBD1. V dropped 7 bases and J dropped 6; count of bases not matched to a gene: 5. The CDR3 runs 12 residues. Per germline, CDR1 SQVTM and CDR2 ANQGSEA. CDR3 in amino acids: CSARQGGDTQYF. The CDR3 nucleotides are TGCAGCGCTCGACAGGGGGGGGATACGCAGTATTTT.

The genes are TRBV5-1 and TRBJ1-2; the D gene is possibly TRBD1 (6 bases). This CDR3 has 14 amino acids. Trimming removed 4 bases from V and 0 bases from J, with 10 bases in between. Germline loops: CDR1 SGHRS, CDR2 YFSETQ. CDR3 in amino acids: CASSPDSTNYGYTF. CDR3 DNA sequence: TGCGCCAGCAGCCCGGACAGCACTAACTATGGCTACACCTTC. The full variable domain, rest sourced from reference TRBV5-1 and TRBJ1-2, is KAGVTQTPRYLIKTRGQQVTLSCSPISGHRSVSWYQQTPGQGLQFLFEYFSETQRNKGNFPGRFSGRQFSNSRSEMNVSTLELGDSALYLCASSPDSTNYGYTFGSGTRLTVV.

CDR3 in amino acids: CASSDYKSSLDTQYF. In nucleotides, the CDR3 is TGTGCCAGCAGTGATTATAAGTCTAGCCTAGATACGCAGTATTTT. The chain couples TRBV2 to TRBJ2-3; possible D gene TRBD2, 5 bases. Looked up from germline, CDR1 is SNHLY and CDR2 is FYNNEI. This CDR3 has 15 residues. Trimming removed 3 bases at V and 5 bases at J, with 15 bases between.

The chain employs TRBV19 and TRBJ1-4; D gene uncertain. Trimming left V 4 bases short and J 5 bases short, with 17 bases between. Germline V gives CDR1 LNHDA, CDR2 SQIVND (reference sequence). The CDR3 extends over 16 amino acids. The CDR3 nucleotides read TGTGCCAGTAGTACGTCATCGGGGAGAGTAAATGAAAAACTGTTTTTT. This gives the protein CASSTSSGRVNEKLFF.

The V call is TRBV11-2, the J call TRBJ2-1, with D possibly TRBD1 on 5 matching bases. The CDR3 loop spans 15 amino acids. V was cut by 2 bases and J by 6 bases, with 14 bases left in between. CDR1 SGHAT and CDR2 FQNNGV come from the germline V gene. The CDR3 loop is CASSLSPGSTNEQFF. CDR3 DNA sequence: TGTGCCAGCAGCTTAAGCCCAGGGTCAACCAATGAGCAGTTCTTC.

The rearrangement joins TRBV19 to TRBJ2-6; 8 bases map to TRBD1. This CDR3 contains 14 residues. The J segment lost 3 bases and the V segment lost 5 bases, leaving 0 bases of the junction unmatched. Germline CDR1 is LNHDA and CDR2 is SQIVND (reference sequence). CDR3 sequence (DNA): TGTGCCAGTAGTGGGACAGGTGGGGCCAACGTCCTGACTTTC. Amino acids: CASSGTGGANVLTF. Full variable domain (outside the CDR3, taken from reference TRBV19 and TRBJ2-6): DGGITQSPKYLFRKEGQNVTLSCEQNLNHDAMYWYRQDPGQGLRLIYYSQIVNDFQKGDIAEGYSVSREKKESFPLTVTSAQKNPTAFYLCASSGTGGANVLTFGAGSRLTVL.